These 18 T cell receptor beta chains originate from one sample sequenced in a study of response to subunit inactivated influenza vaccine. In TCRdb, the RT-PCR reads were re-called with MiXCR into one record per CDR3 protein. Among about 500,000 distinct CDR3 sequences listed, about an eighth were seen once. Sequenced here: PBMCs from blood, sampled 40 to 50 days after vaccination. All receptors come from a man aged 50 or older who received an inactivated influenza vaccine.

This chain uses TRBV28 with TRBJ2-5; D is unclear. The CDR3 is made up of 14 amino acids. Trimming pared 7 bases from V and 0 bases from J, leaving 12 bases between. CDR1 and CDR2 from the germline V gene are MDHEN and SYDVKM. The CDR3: CASNRLVYQETQYF. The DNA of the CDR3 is TGTGCCAGCAACCGCCTCGTGTACCAAGAGACCCAGTACTTC.

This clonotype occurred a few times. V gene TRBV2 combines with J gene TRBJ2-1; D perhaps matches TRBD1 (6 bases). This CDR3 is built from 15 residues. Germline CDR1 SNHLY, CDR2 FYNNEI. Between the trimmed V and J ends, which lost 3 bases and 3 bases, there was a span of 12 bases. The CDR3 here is CASSDTGHLYNEQFF. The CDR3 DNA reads TGTGCCAGCAGTGATACGGGACACCTCTACAATGAGCAGTTCTTC.

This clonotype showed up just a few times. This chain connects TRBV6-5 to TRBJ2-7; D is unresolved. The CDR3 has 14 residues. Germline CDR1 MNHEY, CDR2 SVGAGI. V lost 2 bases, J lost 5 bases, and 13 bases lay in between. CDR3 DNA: TGTGCCAGCAGTTACGGGGTCCTCGCCCACGAGCAGTACTTC. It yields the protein CASSYGVLAHEQYF.

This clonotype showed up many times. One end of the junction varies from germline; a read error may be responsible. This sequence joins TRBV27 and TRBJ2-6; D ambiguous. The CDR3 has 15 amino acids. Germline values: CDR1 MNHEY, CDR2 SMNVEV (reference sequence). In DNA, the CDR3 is TGTGCCAGCAGCTTATGGGGCTCTGGGGCCAACGTCCTGACTTTC. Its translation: CASSLWGSGANVLTF.

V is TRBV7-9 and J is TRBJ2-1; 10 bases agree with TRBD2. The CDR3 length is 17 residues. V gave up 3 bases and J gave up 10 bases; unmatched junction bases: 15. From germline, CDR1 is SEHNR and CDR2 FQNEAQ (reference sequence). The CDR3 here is CASSFYLASGRLWEQFF. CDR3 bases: TGTGCCAGCAGCTTTTATCTGGCTAGCGGGAGATTGTGGGAGCAGTTCTTC.

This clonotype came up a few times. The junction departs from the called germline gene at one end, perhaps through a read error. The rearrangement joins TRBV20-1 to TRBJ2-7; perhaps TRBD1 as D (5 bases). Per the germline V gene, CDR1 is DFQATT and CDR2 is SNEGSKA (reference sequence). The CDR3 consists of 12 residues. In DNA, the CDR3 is TGCAGTGCTAGGGGTCTTAGGTCGGCCAGGGTTTTC. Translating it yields CSARGLRSARVF.

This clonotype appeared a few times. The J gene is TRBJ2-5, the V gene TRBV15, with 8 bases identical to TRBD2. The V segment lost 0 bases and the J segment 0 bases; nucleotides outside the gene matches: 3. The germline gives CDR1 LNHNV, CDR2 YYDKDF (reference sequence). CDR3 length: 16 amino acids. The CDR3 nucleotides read TGTGCCACCAGCAGAGACTATAGCGGGGACCAAGAGACCCAGTACTTC. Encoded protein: CATSRDYSGDQETQYF.

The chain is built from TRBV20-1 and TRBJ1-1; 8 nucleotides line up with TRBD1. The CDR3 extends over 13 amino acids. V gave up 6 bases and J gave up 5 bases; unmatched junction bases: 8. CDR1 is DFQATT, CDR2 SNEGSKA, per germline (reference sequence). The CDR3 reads CSANTRTGTEAFF. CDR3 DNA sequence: TGCAGTGCCAATACCCGGACAGGGACTGAAGCTTTCTTT.

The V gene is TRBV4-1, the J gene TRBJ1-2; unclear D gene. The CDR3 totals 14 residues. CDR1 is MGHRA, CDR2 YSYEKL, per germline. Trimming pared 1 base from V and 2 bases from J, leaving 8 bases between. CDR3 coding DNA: TGCGCCAGCAGCCAAGTGGACGGGAACTATGGCTACACCTTC. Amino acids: CASSQVDGNYGYTF.

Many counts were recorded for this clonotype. CDR3 region: CASSQSRGGGNEQFF. DNA of the CDR3: TGTGCCAGCAGCCAGTCCCGGGGCGGGGGTAATGAGCAGTTCTTC. This chain connects TRBV7-6 to TRBJ2-1, with 7 positions matching TRBD2. This CDR3 is 15 amino acids long. Trimming took 5 bases from V and 7 from J; bases not matched to a gene: 11. Per the germline V gene, CDR1 is SGHVS and CDR2 is FNYEAQ. The full variable domain, with the rest looked up from reference TRBV7-6 and TRBJ2-1, is GAGVSQSPRYKVTKRGQDVALRCDPISGHVSLYWYRQALGQGPEFLTYFNYEAQQDKSGLPNDRFSAERPEGSISTLTIQRTEQRDSAMYRCASSQSRGGGNEQFFGPGTRLTVL.

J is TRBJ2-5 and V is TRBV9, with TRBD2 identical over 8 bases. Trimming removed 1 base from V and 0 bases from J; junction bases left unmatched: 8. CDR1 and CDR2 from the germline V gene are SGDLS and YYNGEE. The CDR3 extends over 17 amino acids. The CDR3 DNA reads TGTGCCAGCAGCGTATACCCATTTAGCGGGGACCAAGAGACCCAGTACTTC. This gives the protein CASSVYPFSGDQETQYF.

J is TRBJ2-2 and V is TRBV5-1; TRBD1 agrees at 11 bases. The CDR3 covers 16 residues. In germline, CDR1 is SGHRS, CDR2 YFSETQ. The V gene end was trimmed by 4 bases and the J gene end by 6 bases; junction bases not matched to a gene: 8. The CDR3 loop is CASSPGGTGGSGELFF. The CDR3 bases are TGCGCCAGCAGCCCAGGCGGGACAGGGGGATCCGGGGAGCTGTTTTTT.

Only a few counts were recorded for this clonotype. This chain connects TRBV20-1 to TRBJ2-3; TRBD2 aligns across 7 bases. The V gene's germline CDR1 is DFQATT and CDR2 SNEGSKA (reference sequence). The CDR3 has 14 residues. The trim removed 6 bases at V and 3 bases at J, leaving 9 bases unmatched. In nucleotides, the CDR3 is TGCAGTGCAACCGGGACTACTATGACAGATACGCAGTATTTT. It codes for CSATGTTMTDTQYF.

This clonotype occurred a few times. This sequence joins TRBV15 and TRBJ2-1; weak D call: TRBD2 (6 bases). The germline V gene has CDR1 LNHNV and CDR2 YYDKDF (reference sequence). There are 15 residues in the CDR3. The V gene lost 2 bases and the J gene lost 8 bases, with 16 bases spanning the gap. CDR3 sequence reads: CATSRTTRVDHEQFF. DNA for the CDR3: TGTGCCACCAGCAGAACGACTAGGGTGGATCATGAGCAGTTCTTC. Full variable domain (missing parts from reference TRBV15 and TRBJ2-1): DAMVIQNPRYQVTQFGKPVTLSCSQTLNHNVMYWYQQKSSQAPKLLFHYYDKDFNNEADTPDNFQSRRPNTSFCFLDIRSPGLGDTAMYLCATSRTTRVDHEQFFGPGTRLTVL.

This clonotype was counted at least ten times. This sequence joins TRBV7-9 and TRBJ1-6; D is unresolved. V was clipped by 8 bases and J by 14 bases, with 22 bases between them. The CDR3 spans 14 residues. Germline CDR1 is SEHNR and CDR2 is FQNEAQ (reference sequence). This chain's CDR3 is CASGSSGSDRTLHF. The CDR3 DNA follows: TGTGCCAGCGGGTCCTCTGGCTCGGATCGAACCCTCCACTTT.

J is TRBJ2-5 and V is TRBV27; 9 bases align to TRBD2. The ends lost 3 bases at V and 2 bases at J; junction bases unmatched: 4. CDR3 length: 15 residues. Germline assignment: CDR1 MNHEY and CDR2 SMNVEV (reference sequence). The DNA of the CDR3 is TGTGCCAGCAGTTTTATGCGGGGGGGACAAGAGACCCAGTACTTC. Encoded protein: CASSFMRGGQETQYF.

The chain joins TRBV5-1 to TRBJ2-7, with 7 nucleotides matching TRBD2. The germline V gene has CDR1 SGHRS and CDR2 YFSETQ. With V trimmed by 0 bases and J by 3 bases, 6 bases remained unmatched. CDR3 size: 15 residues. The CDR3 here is CASSLELARNYEQYF. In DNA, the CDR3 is TGCGCCAGCAGCTTGGAACTAGCGCGAAACTACGAGCAGTACTTC.

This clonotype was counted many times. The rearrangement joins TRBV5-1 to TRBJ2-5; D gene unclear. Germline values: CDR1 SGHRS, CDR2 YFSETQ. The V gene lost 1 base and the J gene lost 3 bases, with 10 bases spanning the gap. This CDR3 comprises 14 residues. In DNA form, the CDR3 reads TGCGCCAGCAGCTTGACCATCACGGAAGAGACCCAGTACTTC. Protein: CASSLTITEETQYF.